This entry lists 32 T cell receptor beta chains sequenced from one sample in a study of patients and donors after allogeneic stem cell transplantation. TCRdb reanalysed the RT-PCR reads using MiXCR and keeps one entry per CDR3 protein. The table shows a few hundred thousand distinct CDR3 sequences, with around two fifths occurring only once. Material: blood, either unsorted or a sorted T cell fraction (not recorded which). Every receptor here comes from a human donor who was either an allogeneic HSCT recipient or a stem cell or donor lymphocyte infusion donor (not recorded which). It is not recorded whose cells these are; they may come from a transplant donor.

The rearrangement uses TRBV27 and TRBJ2-1; D gene unclear. The CDR3 consists of 16 residues. From germline, CDR1 is MNHEY and CDR2 SMNVEV (reference sequence). Between the trimmed V and J ends, which lost 4 bases and 2 bases, there was a span of 15 bases. CDR3 in DNA: TGTGCCAGCAGTTGGACCTATAGTGGGGCCTACAATGAGCAGTTCTTC. It specifies CASSWTYSGAYNEQFF.

V is TRBV4-1 and J is TRBJ1-1; a weak D match, TRBD1 (5 bases). The CDR3 is 15 amino acids. Trimming left V 2 bases short and J 1 base short, with 11 bases between. Germline CDR1 is MGHRA and CDR2 is YSYEKL. The chain's CDR3 is CASSQRVQGNTEAFF. The CDR3 DNA follows: TGCGCCAGCAGCCAAAGGGTCCAGGGGAACACTGAAGCTTTCTTT.

The chain joins TRBV18 to TRBJ1-1, with D possibly matching TRBD1 (5 bases). Trimming took off 3 bases at V and 1 base at J, with 9 bases between the two ends. The CDR3 extends over 14 amino acids. In germline, CDR1 is KGHSH, CDR2 LQKENI. CDR3 nucleotide sequence: TGTGCCAGCTCACCGAGGGACGGGAACACTGAAGCTTTCTTT. Translation: CASSPRDGNTEAFF.

J is TRBJ1-2 and V is TRBV4-1; 10 bases map to TRBD1. The CDR3 is 17 residues long. Germline V CDR1 and CDR2: MGHRA, YSYEKL. The J segment lost 1 base and the V segment lost 0 bases, leaving 5 bases of the junction unmatched. The CDR3 DNA sequence: TGCGCCAGCAGCCAAGAGGTGGACAGGGGGATTAACTATGGCTACACCTTC. As protein: CASSQEVDRGINYGYTF.

The gene calls are TRBV15 and TRBJ1-1; D possibly corresponds to TRBD1 (5 bases). Germline V gene lookup returns CDR1 LNHNV and CDR2 YYDKDF (reference sequence). Trimming cost V 4 bases and J 1 base, with 13 bases left between them. CDR3 length: 15 amino acids. The CDR3 DNA reads TGTGCCACCAGCACGGGGGGAACTTCGAACACTGAAGCTTTCTTT. Protein: CATSTGGTSNTEAFF.

Many counts were recorded for this clonotype. The rearrangement links TRBV20-1 to TRBJ1-3, with 7 bases identical to TRBD1. Looked up from germline, CDR1 is DFQATT and CDR2 is SNEGSKA (reference sequence). CDR3 size: 15 residues. With V trimmed by 0 bases and J by 4 bases, 6 bases remained unmatched. The CDR3 loop reads CSAREGRGLGNTIYF. The CDR3 DNA reads as TGCAGTGCTAGAGAGGGAAGGGGGCTCGGAAACACCATATATTTT.

This chain uses TRBV5-1 with TRBJ2-7, with TRBD1 matching over 7 bases. J was trimmed by 6 bases and V by 1 base; bases with no gene match: 7. The CDR3 has 14 amino acids. The V gene's germline CDR1 is SGHRS and CDR2 YFSETQ. This CDR3 reads CASSLLGQTFEQYF. The DNA for the CDR3 is TGCGCCAGCAGCTTGCTGGGACAGACCTTCGAGCAGTACTTC.

This clonotype has just one count. The chain is built from TRBV12-3 or TRBV12-4 and TRBJ1-3; 8 bases match TRBD1. The J segment lost 3 bases and the V segment lost 6 bases, leaving 10 bases of the junction unmatched. This CDR3 is built from 16 residues. CDR3 nucleotide sequence: TGTGCCAGCAGCTCTCGGGGGACAGGCTATGGAAACACCATATATTTT. It specifies CASSSRGTGYGNTIYF.

This clonotype was detected only a few times. The chain couples TRBV7-8 to TRBJ1-1; tentatively, D is TRBD1 (5 bases). The germline V gene encodes CDR1 SGHVS and CDR2 FQNEAQ. Trimming pared 5 bases from V and 4 bases from J, leaving 20 bases between. The CDR3 has 16 amino acids. CDR3 sequence reads: CASSQARTPGGTEAFF. The CDR3 DNA reads as TGTGCCAGCAGCCAAGCCCGGACACCGGGGGGCACTGAAGCTTTCTTT.

V is TRBV12-3 or TRBV12-4 and J is TRBJ2-1; 7 bases match TRBD2. The trim removed 6 bases at V and 7 bases at J, leaving 12 bases unmatched. This CDR3 is 15 amino acids long. The CDR3 spells CASSLLSGGRNEQFF. CDR3 nucleotide sequence: TGTGCCAGCAGCCTCCTGTCGGGGGGAAGGAATGAGCAGTTCTTC.

The V call is TRBV7-2, the J call TRBJ1-2, with TRBD1 matching 9 bases. V lost 5 bases to trimming and J lost 7 bases; unmatched junction nucleotides: 8. The germline CDR1 and CDR2 sequences are SGHTA and FQGNSA. The CDR3 length is 14 residues. The CDR3 is CASSPRDRERGYTF. CDR3 sequence (DNA): TGTGCCAGCAGCCCCCGGGACAGGGAACGTGGCTACACCTTC.

This clonotype was found a few times. This chain uses TRBV12-3 or TRBV12-4 with TRBJ1-2; TRBD1 agrees at 8 bases. The CDR3 sequence is 13 residues long. The junction had 8 bases not matched to a gene; V was cut back by 6 bases and J by 8 bases. The CDR3 sequence: CASRWGQAEGYTF. CDR3 nucleotides: TGTGCCAGCAGGTGGGGACAGGCGGAAGGCTACACCTTC.

This clonotype was picked up a small number of times. This chain uses TRBV29-1 with TRBJ2-5; D is tentatively TRBD1 or TRBD2 (5 bases each). This CDR3 spans 12 amino acids. The germline gives CDR1 SQVTM, CDR2 ANQGSEA. Trimming took 6 bases from V and 1 from J, leaving 9 bases between them. The CDR3 protein is CSVRGTQETQYF. As DNA, the CDR3 is TGCAGCGTCCGAGGGACCCAAGAGACCCAGTACTTC.

The chain uses TRBV6-6 and TRBJ1-1, with unresolved D. The CDR3 contains 12 residues. Trimming removed 4 bases from V and 10 bases from J, with 13 bases in between. The germline V gene encodes CDR1 MNHNY and CDR2 SVGAGI (reference sequence). CDR3 amino acids: CASSWPARGAFF. CDR3 sequence (DNA): TGTGCCAGCAGTTGGCCGGCCCGCGGAGCTTTCTTT.

A single count supports this clonotype. The CDR3 here is CASSQLGTGSGDTQYF. CDR3 nucleotide sequence: TGTGCCAGCAGCCAACTAGGGACAGGGAGTGGAGATACGCAGTATTTT. This chain joins TRBV3-1 and TRBJ2-3; 9 nucleotides agree with TRBD1. J lost 5 bases, V lost 2 bases, and 8 bases had no gene match. Germline V CDR1 and CDR2: LGHDT, YNNKEL (reference sequence). This CDR3 is 16 amino acids long.

V is TRBV5-5 and J is TRBJ1-1, with a tentative D call TRBD1 (5 bases). There are 15 residues in the CDR3. The germline V gene has CDR1 SGHKS and CDR2 YYEKEE (reference sequence). V gave up 3 bases and J gave up 7 bases, with 19 bases separating them. In DNA form, the CDR3 reads TGTGCCAGCAGCTCGGTGGTAGGGGCCCCTCTTGAAGCTTTCTTT. Translating gives CASSSVVGAPLEAFF.

The chain joins TRBV6-5 to TRBJ2-3, with TRBD1 matching over 8 bases. CDR3 size: 15 residues. With 6 bases clipped from V and 2 bases from J, the junction kept 7 bases outside the gene matches. In germline, CDR1 is MNHEY, CDR2 SVGAGI. Written as DNA, the CDR3 is TGTGCCAGCAGGGCGACAGGGGACACCACAGATACGCAGTATTTT. It yields the protein CASRATGDTTDTQYF.

This clonotype was detected only a few times. The chain is built from TRBV27 and TRBJ2-3; D is undetermined. Germline lookup yields CDR1 MNHEY and CDR2 SMNVEV (reference sequence). V was pared by 2 bases and J by 4 bases, with 16 bases between. CDR3 length: 16 residues. CDR3 sequence reads: CASSLLGPRHADTQYF. The CDR3 DNA is TGTGCCAGCAGTTTACTTGGGCCTCGACACGCAGATACGCAGTATTTT.

V usage is TRBV29-1 and J usage is TRBJ1-2, with D unclear. The germline V gene has CDR1 SQVTM and CDR2 ANQGSEA. The length of the CDR3 is 12 residues. The V gene lost 4 bases and the J gene lost 7 bases, with 13 bases spanning the gap. For the CDR3, the DNA is TGCAGCGTTGGGCCCCGGGCTCCTGGCTACACCTTC. As protein: CSVGPRAPGYTF.

The chain has TRBV20-1 and TRBJ1-2; TRBD1 might be the D (6 bases). Trimming stripped 0 bases from V and 8 bases from J, with 16 bases between. CDR3 length: 14 amino acids. Germline V gives CDR1 DFQATT, CDR2 SNEGSKA (reference sequence). CDR3 bases: TGCAGTGCTAGAGATTACCAGGGGCGCGGAGGCTACACCTTC. Encoded protein: CSARDYQGRGGYTF.

The rearrangement joins TRBV29-1 to TRBJ2-7; 7 nucleotides align to TRBD1. V gave up 1 base and J gave up 7 bases; unmatched junction bases: 7. This CDR3 region has 13 residues. Looked up from germline, CDR1 is SQVTM and CDR2 is ANQGSEA. The CDR3 sequence is CSVEGGGRGEQYF. The CDR3 DNA reads as TGCAGCGTTGAAGGAGGGGGCAGGGGTGAGCAGTACTTC.

The chain links TRBV6-5 to TRBJ1-2; D perhaps matches TRBD1 (6 bases). This CDR3 is built from 14 residues. V lost 10 bases, J lost 4 bases, and 19 bases lay in between. CDR1 MNHEY and CDR2 SVGAGI come from the germline V gene. CDR3 coding DNA: TGTGCCACCTCCACCCAGGGACAACTCTATGGCTACACCTTC. Its protein product is CATSTQGQLYGYTF.

The CDR3, as DNA: TGCGCCAGCAGCCAGGACTACGGACAGGAGGCTTATGGCTACACCTTC. Protein sequence: CASSQDYGQEAYGYTF. This chain connects TRBV4-3 to TRBJ1-2; 7 bases are a match to TRBD1. This CDR3 is built from 16 residues. Germline CDR1 reads LGHNA; CDR2 reads YSLEER. Trimming cost V 3 bases and J 5 bases; bases outside gene matches: 12.

CDR3 residues: CASSPMGGWGNTEAFF. In DNA, the CDR3 is TGTGCCAGCAGCCCTATGGGGGGATGGGGGAACACTGAAGCTTTCTTT. The chain carries TRBV27 and TRBJ1-1, with D possibly matching TRBD1 (5 bases). The CDR3 is made up of 16 amino acids. The ends were cut back, 6 bases at V and 1 base at J, with 18 bases in the middle. Germline V gene sequence: CDR1 MNHEY, CDR2 SMNVEV (reference sequence).

This chain joins TRBV4-3 and TRBJ2-3; the D gene is possibly TRBD2 (6 bases). Trimming took off 2 bases at V and 0 bases at J, with 21 bases between the two ends. This CDR3 region has 19 residues. From germline, CDR1 is LGHNA and CDR2 YSLEER. Written as DNA, the CDR3 is TGCGCCAGCAGCCAACACCCCGTGGGGCGGGGCTCTAGCACAGATACGCAGTATTTT. Translation gives CASSQHPVGRGSSTDTQYF.

The chain joins TRBV28 to TRBJ1-1, with TRBD1 identical over 8 bases. Germline V lookup: CDR1 MDHEN, CDR2 SYDVKM. The trim removed 4 bases at V and 1 base at J, leaving 5 bases unmatched. This CDR3 spans 15 amino acids. CDR3 sequence (DNA): TGTGCCAGCAGTTCCACAGGGGGAGAGAACACTGAAGCTTTCTTT. Its protein is CASSSTGGENTEAFF.

There are a few counts of this clonotype. The chain recombines TRBV5-1 with TRBJ2-5; D remains ambiguous. Deletions cut 3 bases from V and 5 bases from J, with 5 bases between. Germline loops: CDR1 SGHRS, CDR2 YFSETQ. CDR3 length: 11 residues. This CDR3 is CASSSTETQYF. The CDR3, as DNA: TGCGCCAGCAGCTCGACGGAGACCCAGTACTTC.

In its sample, this clonotype was seen a few times. The chain couples TRBV5-1 to TRBJ1-3; no reliable D call. Germline CDR1 SGHRS, CDR2 YFSETQ. V was clipped by 0 bases and J by 2 bases, with 6 bases between them. This CDR3 has 14 amino acids. CDR3 sequence: CASSLAHTGNTIYF. The DNA for the CDR3 is TGCGCCAGCAGCTTGGCCCACACTGGAAACACCATATATTTT.

The table lists this clonotype with a few counts. The chain combines TRBV4-2 with TRBJ2-5, with D perhaps TRBD2 (7 bases). The CDR3 is made up of 14 amino acids. CDR1 and CDR2 (germline): LGHNA, YNFKEQ. V gave up 4 bases and J gave up 2 bases, with 11 bases separating them. The CDR3 is CASSRGGRQETQYF. For the CDR3, the DNA is TGTGCCAGCAGCCGGGGGGGCAGGCAAGAGACCCAGTACTTC.

This rearrangement joins TRBV12-3 or TRBV12-4 to TRBJ1-5; D gene uncertain. The CDR3 covers 15 residues. Trimming shortened V by 5 bases and J by 0 bases, and 11 bases separated the two germline ends. CDR3 region: CASSPGLGSNQPQHF. The CDR3 DNA is TGTGCCAGCAGTCCGGGTCTCGGTAGCAATCAGCCCCAGCATTTT.

This clonotype was found a few times. This chain uses TRBV11-2 with TRBJ2-2; tentative D call: TRBD1 (6 bases). CDR1 and CDR2 from the germline V gene are SGHAT and FQNNGV. The V and J ends lost 2 bases and 4 bases respectively, with 11 bases between them. The CDR3 covers 15 residues. CDR3 amino acids: CASSLFRGGTGELFF. Written as DNA, the CDR3 is TGTGCCAGCAGCTTATTCAGGGGTGGCACCGGGGAGCTGTTTTTT.

This clonotype appeared a few times. This chain joins TRBV29-1 and TRBJ2-3; the D is unclear. The V end lost 4 bases, the J end lost 2 bases, and 7 bases lay between the germline ends. Germline CDR1 and CDR2: SQVTM and ANQGSEA. The CDR3 runs 12 residues. CDR3 in DNA: TGCAGCGTTGGAAGGGACACAGATACGCAGTATTTT. Translation: CSVGRDTDTQYF.